A single sample gave rise to the 13 T cell receptor beta chains below, sequenced in a study of Graves' ophthalmopathy and Graves' hyperthyroidism. Scientists amplified the TCR beta CDR3 regions from RNA transcripts. HTBI primers primed a first-round RT-PCR, and a second-round multiplex PCR followed. TCRdb fed the multiplex PCR reads into MiXCR, producing one record per CDR3 protein. The data contain about 740,000 distinct CDR3 sequences, approximately 40% of them singletons. Specimen: peripheral blood. These receptors all stem from an adult man with Graves' ophthalmopathy.

The chain couples TRBV29-1 to TRBJ1-5, with 7 nucleotides matching TRBD1. Germline V gene sequence: CDR1 SQVTM, CDR2 ANQGSEA. The CDR3 loop spans 12 amino acids. CDR3 bases: TGCAGTTTTGGACAGGGCAATCAGCCCCAGCATTTT. This sequence encodes CSFGQGNQPQHF.

At least ten counts were recorded for this clonotype. The rearrangement uses TRBV5-1 and TRBJ1-1, with unresolved D. Germline V CDR1 and CDR2: SGHRS, YFSETQ. The CDR3 has 14 residues. V gave up 1 base and J gave up 1 base, with 8 bases separating them. The CDR3 protein is CASSLLSSNTEAFF. The CDR3 nucleotides are TGCGCCAGCAGCTTGTTGTCTTCGAACACTGAAGCTTTCTTT.

Details on this clonotype: At one end the junction does not follow the germline gene, possibly because of a read error. The chain is built from TRBV7-2 and TRBJ2-7, with TRBD1 matching 7 bases. Germline CDR1 reads SGHTA; CDR2 reads FQGNSA. The CDR3 covers 11 residues. The CDR3 here is CASSQDWDSGF. The DNA of the CDR3 is TGCGCCAGCAGCCAAGATTGGGACAGTGGTTTC.

This clonotype was found many times. The chain combines TRBV7-9 with TRBJ1-2, with D unresolved. The V gene lost 5 bases and the J gene lost 5 bases, with 9 bases spanning the gap. This CDR3 is built from 12 residues. The germline V gene encodes CDR1 SEHNR and CDR2 FQNEAQ (reference sequence). CDR3 protein: CASSTQIYGYTF. CDR3 DNA: TGTGCCAGCAGCACACAGATTTATGGCTACACCTTC. The full variable domain, rest sourced from reference TRBV7-9 and TRBJ1-2, is DTGVSQNPRHKITKRGQNVTFRCDPISEHNRLYWYRQTLGQGPEFLTYFQNEAQLEKSRLLSDRFSAERPKGSFSTLEIQRTEQGDSAMYLCASSTQIYGYTFGSGTRLTVV.

The DNA for the CDR3 is TGTGCCACCAGTGATTCGGGTTTTAGCACAGATACGCAGTATTTT. Its protein is CATSDSGFSTDTQYF. This chain joins TRBV24-1 and TRBJ2-3; D is uncertain. The CDR3 extends over 15 amino acids. Per germline, CDR1 KGHDR and CDR2 SFDVKD. V gave up 2 bases and J gave up 0 bases, with 8 bases separating them.

The rearrangement links TRBV14 to TRBJ1-5; D not certain. V was clipped by 4 bases and J by 6 bases, with 13 bases between them. The CDR3 is 14 amino acids. CDR1 SGHDN and CDR2 FVKESK come from the germline V gene. The CDR3 DNA follows: TGTGCCAGCAGCCCCCGCAGGCTGGGTCAGCCCCAGCATTTT. Its protein is CASSPRRLGQPQHF.

The chain employs TRBV12-3 or TRBV12-4 and TRBJ2-6; D might be TRBD1 (6 bases). The CDR3 is 17 amino acids. The V and J ends lost 3 bases and 0 bases respectively, with 12 bases between them. CDR3 in DNA: TGTGCCAGCAGTTTCCGGGACATTCTCTCTGGGGCCAACGTCCTGACTTTC. Encoded protein: CASSFRDILSGANVLTF.

This clonotype was seen a single time. A much larger clone differs from this one at a single base, so this may be a read error. V usage is TRBV7-9 and J usage is TRBJ1-1, with D unresolved. The CDR3 sequence is 14 residues long. Germline V CDR1 and CDR2: SEHNR, FQNEAQ (reference sequence). Trimming cost V 1 base and J 8 bases, with 14 bases left between them. CDR3 amino acids: CASSLVGLDAEAFF. CDR3 nucleotides: TGTGCCAGCAGCTTAGTTGGGCTTGACGCAGAAGCTTTCTTT.

This clonotype was detected only a few times. The chain uses TRBV20-1 and TRBJ1-2; D not certain. Germline V gene lookup returns CDR1 DFQATT and CDR2 SNEGSKA (reference sequence). The CDR3 has 13 amino acids. Trimming shortened V by 0 bases and J by 4 bases, and 9 bases separated the two germline ends. The CDR3 spells CSARDPGFYGYTF. The CDR3 nucleotides read TGCAGTGCTAGAGATCCTGGGTTCTATGGCTACACCTTC.

The V and J genes are TRBV11-2 and TRBJ2-3, with D perhaps being TRBD1 or TRBD2 (6 bases each). The CDR3 runs to 13 residues. V lost 3 bases to trimming and J lost 9 bases, with 13 bases between them. Germline values: CDR1 SGHAT, CDR2 FQNNGV. This CDR3 is CASSFPGAGTQYF. DNA for the CDR3: TGTGCCAGCAGCTTTCCGGGGGCGGGGACGCAGTATTTT.

This clonotype appeared once. The V and J genes are TRBV7-9 and TRBJ1-4; TRBD1 is a possible D gene (6 bases). Between the trimmed V and J ends, which lost 5 bases and 3 bases, there was a span of 13 bases. The CDR3 covers 15 residues. From germline, CDR1 is SEHNR and CDR2 FQNEAQ (reference sequence). The chain's CDR3 is CASSTQGSSNEKLFF. The CDR3 nucleotides read TGTGCCAGCAGCACACAGGGATCGTCTAATGAAAAACTGTTTTTT.

The chain joins TRBV29-1 to TRBJ2-5, with D perhaps matching TRBD1 (6 bases). Germline assignment: CDR1 SQVTM and CDR2 ANQGSEA. V shed 0 bases and J shed 4 bases, with 9 bases lying between them. The CDR3 extends over 13 amino acids. The chain's CDR3 is CSVEDLRGETQYF. For the CDR3, the DNA is TGCAGCGTTGAAGATCTCAGGGGAGAGACCCAGTACTTC.

This clonotype was observed at least ten times. The V call is TRBV12-3 or TRBV12-4, the J call TRBJ1-3, with a tentative D call TRBD1 (6 bases). Trimming took off 7 bases at V and 10 bases at J, with 26 bases between the two ends. The length of the CDR3 is 16 residues. The CDR3 DNA reads TGTGCCAGCAAAGGGACACAAATGAATCTGGTGTCGACCATATATTTT. Residues: CASKGTQMNLVSTIYF.